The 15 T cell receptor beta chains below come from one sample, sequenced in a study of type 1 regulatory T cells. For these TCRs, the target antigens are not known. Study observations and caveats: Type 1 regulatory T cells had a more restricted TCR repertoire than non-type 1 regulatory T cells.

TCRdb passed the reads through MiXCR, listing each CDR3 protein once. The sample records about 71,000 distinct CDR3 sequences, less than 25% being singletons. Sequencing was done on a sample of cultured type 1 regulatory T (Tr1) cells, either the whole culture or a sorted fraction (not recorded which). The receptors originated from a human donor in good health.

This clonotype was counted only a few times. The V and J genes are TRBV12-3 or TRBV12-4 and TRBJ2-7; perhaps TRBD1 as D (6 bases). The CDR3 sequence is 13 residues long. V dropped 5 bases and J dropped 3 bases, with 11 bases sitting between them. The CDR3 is CASSRYRVYEQYF. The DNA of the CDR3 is TGTGCCAGCAGTCGATACAGGGTCTACGAGCAGTACTTC.

The CDR3 coding sequence is TGTGCCAGCAGCCTCGGGACAGCTAACTATGGCTACACCTTC. It codes for CASSLGTANYGYTF. V usage is TRBV7-9 and J usage is TRBJ1-2; 7 bases are shared with TRBD1. Trimming removed 5 bases from V and 0 bases from J; junction bases left unmatched: 3. CDR3 size: 14 residues. Germline V gives CDR1 SEHNR, CDR2 FQNEAQ (reference sequence).

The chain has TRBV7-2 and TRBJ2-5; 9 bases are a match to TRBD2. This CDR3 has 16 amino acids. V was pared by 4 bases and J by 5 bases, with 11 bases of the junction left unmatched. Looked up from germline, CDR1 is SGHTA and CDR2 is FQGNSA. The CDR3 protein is CASSSSGTRPSETQYF. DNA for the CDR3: TGTGCCAGCAGCTCTAGCGGGACTAGACCTTCGGAGACCCAGTACTTC.

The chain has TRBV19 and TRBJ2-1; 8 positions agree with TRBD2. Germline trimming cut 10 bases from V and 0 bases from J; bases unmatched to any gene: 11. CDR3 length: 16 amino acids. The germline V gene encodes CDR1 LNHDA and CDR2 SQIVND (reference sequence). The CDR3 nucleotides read TGTGCCACCGCTCGGGAGGGCCCGAGCTCCTACAATGAGCAGTTCTTC. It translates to CATAREGPSSYNEQFF.

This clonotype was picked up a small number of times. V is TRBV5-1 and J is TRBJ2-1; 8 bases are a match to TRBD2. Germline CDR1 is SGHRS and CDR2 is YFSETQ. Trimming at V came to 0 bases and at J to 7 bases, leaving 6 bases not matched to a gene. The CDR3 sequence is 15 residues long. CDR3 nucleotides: TGCGCCAGCAGCTTGGCCGGAACTAGCGGTAATGAGCAGTTCTTC. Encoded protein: CASSLAGTSGNEQFF.

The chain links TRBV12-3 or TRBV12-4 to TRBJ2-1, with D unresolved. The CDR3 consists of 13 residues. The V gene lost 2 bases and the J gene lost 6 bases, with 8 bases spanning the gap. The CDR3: CASSLRPRNEQFF. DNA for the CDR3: TGTGCCAGCAGTTTAAGGCCGCGCAATGAGCAGTTCTTC.

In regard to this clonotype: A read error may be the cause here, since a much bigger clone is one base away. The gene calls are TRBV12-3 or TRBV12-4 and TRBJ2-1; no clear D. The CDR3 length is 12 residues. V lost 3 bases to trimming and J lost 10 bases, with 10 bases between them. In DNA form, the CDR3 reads TGTGCCAGCAGTTTGGGCGGCGCGGAGCAGTTCTTC. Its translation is CASSLGGAEQFF.

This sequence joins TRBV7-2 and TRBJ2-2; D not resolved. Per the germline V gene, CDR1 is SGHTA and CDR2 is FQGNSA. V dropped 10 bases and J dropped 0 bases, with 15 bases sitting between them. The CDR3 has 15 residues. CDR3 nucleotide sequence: TGTGCCATCCACCGGGCGGCCACGAACACCGGGGAGCTGTTTTTT. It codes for CAIHRAATNTGELFF.

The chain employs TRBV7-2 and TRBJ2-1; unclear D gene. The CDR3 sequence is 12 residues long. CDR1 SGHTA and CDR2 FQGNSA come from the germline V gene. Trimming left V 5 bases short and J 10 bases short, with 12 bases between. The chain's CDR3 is CASSVEDREQFF. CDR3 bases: TGTGCCAGCAGCGTAGAAGACCGCGAGCAGTTCTTC.

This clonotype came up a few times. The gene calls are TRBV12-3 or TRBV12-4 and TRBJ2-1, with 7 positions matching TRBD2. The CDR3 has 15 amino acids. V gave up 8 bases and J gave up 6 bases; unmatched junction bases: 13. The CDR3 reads CASSRAGFDRNEQFF. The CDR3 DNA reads TGTGCCAGCTCAAGAGCGGGATTTGACCGCAATGAGCAGTTCTTC.

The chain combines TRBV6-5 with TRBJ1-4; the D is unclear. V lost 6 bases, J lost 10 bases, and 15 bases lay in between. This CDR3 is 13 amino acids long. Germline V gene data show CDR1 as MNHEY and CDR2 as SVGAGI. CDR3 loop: CASSPSAGAKLFF. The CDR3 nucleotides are TGTGCCAGCAGCCCCTCGGCGGGAGCAAAACTGTTTTTT.

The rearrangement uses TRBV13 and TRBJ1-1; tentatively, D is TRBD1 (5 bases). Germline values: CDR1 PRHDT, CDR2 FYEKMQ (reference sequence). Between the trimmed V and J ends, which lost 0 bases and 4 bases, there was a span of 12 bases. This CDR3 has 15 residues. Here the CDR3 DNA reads TGTGCCAGCAGCTTAGGATGGGAGGGGACCACTGAAGCTTTCTTT. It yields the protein CASSLGWEGTTEAFF. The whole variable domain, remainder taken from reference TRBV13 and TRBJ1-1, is AAGVIQSPRHLIKEKRETATLKCYPIPRHDTVYWYQQGPGQDPQFLISFYEKMQSDKGSIPDRFSAQQFSDYHSELNMSSLELGDSALYFCASSLGWEGTTEAFFGQGTRLTVV.

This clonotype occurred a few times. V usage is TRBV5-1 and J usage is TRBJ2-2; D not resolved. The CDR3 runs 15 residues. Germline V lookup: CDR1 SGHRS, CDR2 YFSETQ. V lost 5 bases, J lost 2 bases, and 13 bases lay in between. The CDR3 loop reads CASRPTVTNTGELFF. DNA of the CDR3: TGCGCCAGCAGACCGACCGTAACCAACACCGGGGAGCTGTTTTTT.

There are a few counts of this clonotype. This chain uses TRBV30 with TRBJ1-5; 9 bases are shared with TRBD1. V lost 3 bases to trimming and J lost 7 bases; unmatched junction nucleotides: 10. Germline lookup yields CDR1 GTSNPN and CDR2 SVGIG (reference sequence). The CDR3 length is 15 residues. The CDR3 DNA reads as TGTGCCTGGAGCGGAAACGGACAGGGGCGGCAGCCCCAGCATTTT. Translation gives CAWSGNGQGRQPQHF.

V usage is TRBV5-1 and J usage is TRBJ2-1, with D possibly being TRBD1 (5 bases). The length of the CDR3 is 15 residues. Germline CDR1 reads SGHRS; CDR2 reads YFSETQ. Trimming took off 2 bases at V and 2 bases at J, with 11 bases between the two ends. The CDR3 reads CASSFPRQTYNEQFF. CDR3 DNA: TGCGCCAGCAGCTTCCCGCGACAGACCTACAATGAGCAGTTCTTC.